Listed below are T cell receptor beta chains from one sample, sequenced in a study of T cells in Graves' hyperthyroidism and ophthalmopathy. Using its own MiXCR run on the multiplex PCR reads, TCRdb lists one record per CDR3 protein. This table has about 52,000 distinct CDR3 sequences, about half appearing once. Sequenced sample: blood. These receptors all stem from a woman aged 50 to 60 with Graves' ophthalmopathy. The CDR3 runs from the conserved cysteine through the conserved F or W. The order of the fields is J gene, clone size, V gene, D gene, CDR3 protein, CDR3 DNA. A D gene is named only where the DNA matches it firmly. Rows give clone size only sometimes, using once, few, many, or a class for an expanded clone.

TRBJ2-1	many	TRBV6-1	TRBD1	CASSWDRQGHEQFF	TGTGCCAGCAGTTGGGACCGACAGGGCCATGAGCAGTTCTTC
TRBJ2-7	many	TRBV12-3/TRBV12-4	-	CASSPGGAVEQYF	TGTGCCAGCAGCCCAGGTGGCGCGGTTGAGCAGTACTTC
TRBJ1-3	many	TRBV5-4	-	CASSPTLQSSGNTIYF	TGTGCCAGCAGCCCTACGCTACAGAGCTCTGGAAACACCATATATTTT
TRBJ2-1	-	TRBV24-1	-	CATSDWANTGEQFF	TGTGCCACCAGTGATTGGGCGAACACCGGGGAGCAGTTCTTC
TRBJ2-2	many	TRBV20-1	-	CSARLGGHTGELFF	TGCAGTGCGCGCCTCGGGGGTCACACCGGGGAGCTGTTTTTT
TRBJ2-2	-	TRBV20-1	-	CSDRCSRRTGELFF	TGCAGTGACCGTTGCAGTAGGCGCACCGGGGAGCTGTTTTTT
TRBJ1-2	few	TRBV11-2	-	CASSLGNYGYTF	TGTGCCAGCAGCCTCGGTAACTATGGCTACACCTTC
TRBJ2-5	many	TRBV20-1	TRBD2	CSARDGLAGETQYF	TGCAGTGCTAGAGATGGACTAGCGGGAGAGACCCAGTACTTC
TRBJ2-2	many	TRBV10-1	-	CASSEGINTGELFF	TGCGCCAGCAGTGAGGGGATCAACACCGGGGAGCTGTTTTTT
TRBJ2-3	-	TRBV7-9	TRBD1	CASSSTRGQFSDTQYF	TGTGCCAGCAGCTCCACCCGGGGACAGTTCTCAGATACGCAGTATTTT
TRBJ2-3	many	TRBV20-1	TRBD2	CSASPLAGDTDTQYF	TGCAGTGCTAGTCCACTAGCGGGAGACACAGATACGCAGTATTTT
TRBJ2-1	-	TRBV7-2	-	CASTPGENEQFF	TGTGCCAGCACTCCGGGGGAGAATGAGCAGTTCTTC
TRBJ1-2	-	TRBV10-3	-	CAISATGIQINYGYTF	TGTGCCATCAGTGCCACGGGGATACAGATTAACTATGGCTACACCTTC
TRBJ1-6	-	TRBV7-2	-	CAGPGLAGGHGVDSPLHF	TGTGCCGGCCCGGGACTAGCGGGAGGGCATGGTGTGGATTCACCCCTCCACTTT
TRBJ2-7	-	TRBV5-4	TRBD2	CASSSPGGSAYEQYF	TGTGCCAGCAGCTCCCCGGGGGGGAGCGCCTACGAGCAGTACTTC
TRBJ1-6	-	TRBV6-4	TRBD1	CASSDLKLGTGDSPLHF	TGTGCCAGCAGTGACCTAAAACTCGGGACAGGGGATTCACCCCTCCACTTT
TRBJ2-5	-	TRBV10-2	TRBD2	CASSPGTSGRETQYF	TGCGCCAGCAGCCCCGGGACTAGCGGGAGGGAGACCCAGTACTTC
TRBJ2-2	-	TRBV2	-	CASSTQGQLTGELFF	TGTGCCAGCAGTACCCAAGGACAGCTCACCGGGGAGCTGTTTTTT
TRBJ1-3	medium-sized	TRBV29-1	-	CSSWGGNTIYF	TGCAGCTCTTGGGGTGGAAACACCATATATTTT
TRBJ2-7	-	TRBV5-4	TRBD2	CASSGRAAEQYF	TGTGCCAGCAGCGGGAGGGCGGCCGAGCAGTACTTC
TRBJ2-1	many	TRBV12-3/TRBV12-4	TRBD2	CASRSGIPPMEQFF	TGTGCCAGCAGGAGCGGGATCCCCCCGATGGAGCAGTTCTTC
TRBJ2-2	many	TRBV20-1	-	CSADRIIGRGNTGELFF	TGCAGTGCAGATCGGATTATCGGTCGGGGGAACACCGGGGAGCTGTTTTTT
TRBJ2-6	-	TRBV29-1	-	CSVGGGLGANVLTF	TGCAGCGTTGGAGGGGGGCTTGGGGCCAACGTCCTGACTTTC
TRBJ1-3	many	TRBV7-2	TRBD1	CASSFGAGQLSGNTIYF	TGTGCCAGCAGCTTCGGAGCGGGACAGCTCTCTGGAAACACCATATATTTT
TRBJ2-3	-	TRBV4-1	-	CGSSQGGQGSTDTQYF	TGCGGCAGCAGCCAAGGCGGTCAGGGTAGCACAGATACGCAGTATTTT
TRBJ2-3	many	TRBV20-1	-	CSARAQGLTDTQYF	TGCAGTGCTAGGGCCCAGGGACTCACAGATACGCAGTATTTT
TRBJ1-1	many	TRBV12-3/TRBV12-4	-	CASSLSRMNTEAFF	TGTGCCAGCAGCCTCAGTCGGATGAACACTGAAGCTTTCTTT
TRBJ2-5	many	TRBV7-9	-	CASSSLRSTAGTQYF	TGTGCCAGCAGCTCGTTACGCTCCACGGCGGGGACCCAGTACTTC
TRBJ2-3	-	TRBV9	TRBD2	CASSMTSGSTGTQYF	TGTGCCAGCAGCATGACTAGCGGGAGTACAGGTACGCAGTATTTT
TRBJ1-1	many	TRBV2	-	CATGEGIAEAFF	TGTGCCACAGGAGAGGGGATTGCTGAAGCTTTCTTT
TRBJ2-2	-	TRBV2	-	CASSELGAGNTGELFF	TGTGCCAGCAGTGAGTTAGGGGCGGGAAACACCGGGGAGCTGTTTTTT
TRBJ2-5	many	TRBV7-8	-	CASSLGYKETQYF	TGTGCCAGCAGCTTAGGCTACAAAGAGACCCAGTACTTC
TRBJ2-7	once	TRBV24-1	TRBD1	CATSIGQGTYEQYF	TGTGCCACCAGTATCGGACAGGGGACCTACGAGCAGTACTTC
TRBJ2-1	-	TRBV11-2	-	CASSLILAFNEQFF	TGTGCCAGCAGCTTAATTCTAGCGTTCAATGAGCAGTTCTTC
TRBJ2-1	medium-sized	TRBV19	-	CASTGSMHGNEQFF	TGTGCCAGTACAGGGTCAATGCATGGTAATGAGCAGTTCTTC
TRBJ1-1	few	TRBV10-2	-	CASRALHAANTEAFF	TGCGCCAGCAGAGCCCTCCATGCAGCGAACACTGAAGCTTTCTTT
TRBJ2-5	-	TRBV5-1	-	CASSPRAGAGETQYF	TGCGCCAGCAGCCCCCGTGCGGGGGCAGGGGAGACCCAGTACTTC